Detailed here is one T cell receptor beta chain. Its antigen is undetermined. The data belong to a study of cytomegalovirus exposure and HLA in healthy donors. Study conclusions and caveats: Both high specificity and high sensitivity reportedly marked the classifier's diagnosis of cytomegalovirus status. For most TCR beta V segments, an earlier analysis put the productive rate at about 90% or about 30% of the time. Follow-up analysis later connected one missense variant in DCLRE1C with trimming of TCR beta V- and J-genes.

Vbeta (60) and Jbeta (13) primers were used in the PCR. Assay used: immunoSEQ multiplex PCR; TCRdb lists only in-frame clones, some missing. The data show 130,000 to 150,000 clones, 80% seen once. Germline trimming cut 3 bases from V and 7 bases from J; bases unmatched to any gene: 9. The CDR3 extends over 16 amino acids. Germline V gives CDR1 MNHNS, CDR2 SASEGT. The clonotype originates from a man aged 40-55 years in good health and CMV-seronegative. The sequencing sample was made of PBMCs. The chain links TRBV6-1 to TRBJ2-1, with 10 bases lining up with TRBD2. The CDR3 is CASSDGASGGQNEQFF. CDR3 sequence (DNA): TGTGCCAGCAGTGATGGGGCTAGCGGGGGTCAGAATGAGCAGTTCTTC.